This T cell receptor (beta chain) was sequenced for a study of T cell clones after liver transplantation. Turning to the study itself: As an antigen-independent comparator, third-party-reactive TCRbeta sequences came from pre-transplant mixed lymphocyte reactions. Timepoints were pre-transplant, pre-withdrawal, and after withdrawal was completed or failed.

General observations from the study: Small, mixed patient groups and varying post-transplant times limit these conclusions. Low donor cell numbers restricted donor-reactive repertoire measurement in two subjects.

A word on this clone: The antigen remains undetermined.

The germline V gene encodes CDR1 SGHKS and CDR2 YYEKEE (reference sequence). The CDR3 runs 14 residues. With 2 bases removed from V and 1 base from J, the gap between germline ends came to 7 bases. Using immunoSEQ multiplex PCR, the repertoire was profiled, and TCRdb retains in-frame clones only, with some absent. This sample carries around 75,000 clones, 84% of them seen once, and the ten largest clones take 2% to 2.5%. This specimen consisted of CD4+ T cells from blood, obtained 48 months after liver transplant. This clonotype was sampled from a human patient who received a liver transplant. Some T cells may be the graft donor's. This rearrangement joins TRBV5-5 to TRBJ1-5; unclear D gene. This CDR3 is CASSFVKSNQPQHF. The DNA of the CDR3 is TGTGCCAGCAGCTTTGTAAAGAGCAATCAGCCCCAGCATTTT.